The entry that follows covers one T cell receptor (beta chain) sequence. Ipilimumab CTLA-4 blockade and focal radiation were given to patients with chemo-refractory metastatic non-small-cell lung cancer. TCRdb's table, derived via immunoSEQ multiplex PCR, lists solely in-frame clones and lacks some. Found here are 35,000 to 45,000 clones, roughly two thirds of them singletons; the top ten hold around 23%. This entry comes from a study of radiotherapy plus CTLA-4 blockade in lung cancer. The CDR3 has 16 residues. V was shortened by 3 bases and J by 7 bases, with 19 bases between the two germline ends. Germline loops: CDR1 SGHTA, CDR2 FQGNSA.

The gene calls are TRBV7-2 and TRBJ1-3; a possible D gene is TRBD1 (5 bases). This sample comprised peripheral blood, obtained from a patient treated with radiotherapy plus ipilimumab. This clonotype was sampled from a human donor with non-small cell lung cancer who had a partial response to radiotherapy plus ipilimumab. In DNA, the CDR3 is TGTGCCAGCAGCTTTTTCCGGGACGGTGGGGGGAACACCATATATTTT. Protein product: CASSFFRDGGGNTIYF. Using reference TRBV7-2 and TRBJ1-3 for the parts outside the CDR3, the full variable domain is GAGVSQSPSNKVTEKGKDVELRCDPISGHTALYWYRQSLGQGLEFLIYFQGNSAPDKSGLPSDRFSAERTGGSVSTLTIQRTQQEDSAVYLCASSFFRDGGGNTIYFGEGSWLTVV.